The present entry profiles one T cell receptor (beta chain) with its context. In germline, CDR1 is GTSNPN, CDR2 SVGIG (reference sequence). The CDR3 contains 14 residues. V lost 6 bases and J 5 bases, leaving 19 bases between the germline ends. These data come from a study of PD-L1 blockade in urothelial cancer. Measured with immunoSEQ multiplex PCR; TCRdb has only the in-frame clones, and not every one. The sample consists of roughly 49,000 clones, around 90% of them appearing once. Sequences were derived from PBMCs, sampled around atezolizumab (anti-PD-L1) treatment. The gene calls are TRBV30 and TRBJ1-1, with a weak D call TRBD1 (6 bases). This TCR came from a man between 60 and 70 years old with urothelial cancer. CDR3 amino acids: CACRGQGFDTEAFF. The DNA for the CDR3 is TGTGCCTGCAGGGGCCAGGGTTTTGATACTGAAGCTTTCTTT.